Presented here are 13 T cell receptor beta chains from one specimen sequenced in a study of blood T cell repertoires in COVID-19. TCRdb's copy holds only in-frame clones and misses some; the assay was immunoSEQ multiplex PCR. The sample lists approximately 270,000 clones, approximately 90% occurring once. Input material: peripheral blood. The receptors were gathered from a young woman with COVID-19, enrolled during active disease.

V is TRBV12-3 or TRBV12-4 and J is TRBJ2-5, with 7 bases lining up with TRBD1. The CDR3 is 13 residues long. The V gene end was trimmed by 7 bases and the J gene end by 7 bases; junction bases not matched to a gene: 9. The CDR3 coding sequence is TGTGCCAGCATCAAGGGGGCAGGGGGGACCCAGTACTTC. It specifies CASIKGAGGTQYF.

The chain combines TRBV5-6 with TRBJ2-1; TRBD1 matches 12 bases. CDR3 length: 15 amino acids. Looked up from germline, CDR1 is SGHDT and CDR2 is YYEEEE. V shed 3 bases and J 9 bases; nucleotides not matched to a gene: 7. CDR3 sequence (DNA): TGTGCCAGCAGCTGGGGACAGGGGGCGACGGGTGAGCAGTTCTTC. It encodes CASSWGQGATGEQFF.

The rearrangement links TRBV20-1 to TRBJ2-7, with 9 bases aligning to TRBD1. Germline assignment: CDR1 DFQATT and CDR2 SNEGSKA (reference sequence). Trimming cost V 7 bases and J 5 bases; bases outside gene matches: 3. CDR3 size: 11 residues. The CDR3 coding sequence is TGCAGTGGACAGGGGGAGGACGAGCAGTACTTC. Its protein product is CSGQGEDEQYF.

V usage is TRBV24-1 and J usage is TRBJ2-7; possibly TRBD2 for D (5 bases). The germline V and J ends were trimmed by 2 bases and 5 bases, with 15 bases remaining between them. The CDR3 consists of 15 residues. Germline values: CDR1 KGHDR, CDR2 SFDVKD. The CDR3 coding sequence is TGTGCCACCAGTGATTCCGGACTGTGGGTGGACGAGCAGTACGTC. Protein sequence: CATSDSGLWVDEQYV.

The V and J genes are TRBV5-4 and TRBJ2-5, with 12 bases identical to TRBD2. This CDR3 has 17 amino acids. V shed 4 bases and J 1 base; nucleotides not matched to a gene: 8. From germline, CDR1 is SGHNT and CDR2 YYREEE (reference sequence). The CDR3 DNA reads TGTGCCAGCAGCCGGGCCCCTAGCGGGGGGGCCCAAGAGACCCAGTACTTC. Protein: CASSRAPSGGAQETQYF.

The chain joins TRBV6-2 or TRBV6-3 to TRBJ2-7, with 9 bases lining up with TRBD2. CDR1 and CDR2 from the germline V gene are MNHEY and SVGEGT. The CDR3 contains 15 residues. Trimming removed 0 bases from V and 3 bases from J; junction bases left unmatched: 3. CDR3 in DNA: TGTGCCAGCAGTTACTCGACTAGCGGCCACTACGAGCAGTACTTC. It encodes CASSYSTSGHYEQYF.

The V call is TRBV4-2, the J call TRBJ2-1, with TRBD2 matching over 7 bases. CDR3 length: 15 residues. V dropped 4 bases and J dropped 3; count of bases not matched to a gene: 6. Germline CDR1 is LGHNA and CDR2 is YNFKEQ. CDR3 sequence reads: CASSREGGIYNEQFF. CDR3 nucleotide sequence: TGTGCCAGCAGCCGGGAGGGAGGGATCTACAATGAGCAGTTCTTC.

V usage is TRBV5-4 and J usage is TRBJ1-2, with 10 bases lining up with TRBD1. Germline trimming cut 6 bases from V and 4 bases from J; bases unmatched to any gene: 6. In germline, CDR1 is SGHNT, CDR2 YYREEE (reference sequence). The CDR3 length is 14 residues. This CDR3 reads CASTRTGGGYGYTF. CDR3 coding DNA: TGTGCCAGCACCCGGACAGGGGGGGGCTATGGCTACACCTTC.

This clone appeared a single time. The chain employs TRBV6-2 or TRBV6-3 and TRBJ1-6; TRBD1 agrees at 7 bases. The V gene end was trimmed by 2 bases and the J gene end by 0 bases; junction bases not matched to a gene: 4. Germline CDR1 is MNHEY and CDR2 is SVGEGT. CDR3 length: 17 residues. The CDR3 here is CASSYPTGSSYNSPLHF. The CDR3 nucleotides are TGTGCCAGCAGTTACCCGACAGGGAGCTCCTATAATTCACCCCTCCACTTT.

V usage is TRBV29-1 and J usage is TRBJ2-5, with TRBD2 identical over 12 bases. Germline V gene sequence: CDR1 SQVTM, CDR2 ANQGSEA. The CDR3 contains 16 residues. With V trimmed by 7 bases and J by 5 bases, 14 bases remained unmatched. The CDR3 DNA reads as TGCAGCGCCAGACCCGGAGGGACTAGCGGGTGGGAGACCCAGTACTTC. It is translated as CSARPGGTSGWETQYF.

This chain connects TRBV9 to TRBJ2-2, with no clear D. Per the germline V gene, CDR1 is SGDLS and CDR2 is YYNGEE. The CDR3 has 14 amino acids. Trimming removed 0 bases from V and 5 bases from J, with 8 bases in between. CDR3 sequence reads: CASSVGVETGELFF. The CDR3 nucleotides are TGTGCCAGCAGCGTAGGAGTGGAGACCGGGGAGCTGTTTTTT.

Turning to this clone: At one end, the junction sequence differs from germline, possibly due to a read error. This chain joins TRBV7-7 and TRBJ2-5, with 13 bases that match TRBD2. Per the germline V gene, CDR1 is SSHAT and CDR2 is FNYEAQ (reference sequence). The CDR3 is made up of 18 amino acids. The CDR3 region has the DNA TGTGCTAGCAGCTTAAGGACTAGCGGGAGCCTGTACCAAGAGACCCAGTACTTC. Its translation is CASSLRTSGSLYQETQYF. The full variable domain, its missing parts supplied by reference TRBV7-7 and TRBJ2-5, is GAGVSQSPRYKVTKRGQDVTLRCDPISSHATLYWYQQALGQGPEFLTYFNYEAQPDKSGLPSDRFSAERPEGSISTLTIQRTEQRDSAMYRCASSLRTSGSLYQETQYFGPGTRLLVL.

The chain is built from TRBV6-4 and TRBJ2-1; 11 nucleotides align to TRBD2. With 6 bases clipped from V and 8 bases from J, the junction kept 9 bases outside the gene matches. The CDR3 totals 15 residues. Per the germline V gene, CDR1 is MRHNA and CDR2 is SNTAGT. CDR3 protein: CASSPSSGGAHEQFF. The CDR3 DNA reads TGTGCCAGCAGCCCAAGTAGCGGGGGGGCCCATGAGCAGTTCTTC.